A single sample is the source of the 32 T cell receptor beta chains below, sequenced in a study of shared clonotypes between healthy human individuals. The protocol was immunoSEQ multiplex PCR, while the TCRdb copy is restricted to in-frame clones and leaves out a portion. This table has about 2.2 million clones, around 93% appearing once. CD45RO-negative, CCR7-positively selected cells formed the naive CD8 fraction, excluding terminally differentiated effector memory CD45RA+ cells. Sequenced sample: naive CD8+ T cells from PBMCs. The receptors were gathered from a man between 18 and 35 years old in good health. Some clones in this sample may be carry-over from other donors' samples.

The V and J genes are TRBV2 and TRBJ2-7; 7 bases are a match to TRBD2. The CDR3 runs to 15 residues. Germline V gene sequence: CDR1 SNHLY, CDR2 FYNNEI. V was clipped by 2 bases and J by 6 bases; unmatched bases: 10. CDR3 sequence: CASSERLAENGEQYF. CDR3 coding DNA: TGTGCCAGCAGTGAAAGGCTAGCGGAAAATGGCGAGCAGTACTTC.

The rearrangement joins TRBV10-3 to TRBJ2-3; D remains ambiguous. The CDR3 covers 11 residues. Germline loops: CDR1 ENHRY, CDR2 SYGVKD. Trimming stripped 6 bases from V and 4 bases from J, with 5 bases between. The CDR3 sequence: CAIRVADTQYF. The CDR3 nucleotides read TGTGCCATCAGGGTAGCAGATACGCAGTATTTT.

CDR3 sequence reads: CASSQASGSGGWQYF. The CDR3, as DNA: TGCGCCAGCAGCCAAGCAAGCGGGAGTGGGGGGTGGCAGTACTTC. The chain carries TRBV4-1 and TRBJ2-7; 8 bases are a match to TRBD2. Germline CDR1 MGHRA, CDR2 YSYEKL. The CDR3 loop spans 15 amino acids. V lost 1 base and J lost 9; bases outside the gene matches: 11.

The V gene is TRBV6-1, the J gene TRBJ1-2, with 9 bases identical to TRBD1. Trimming cost V 4 bases and J 1 base; bases outside gene matches: 4. CDR1 MNHNS and CDR2 SASEGT come from the germline V gene. The CDR3 extends over 15 amino acids. The chain's CDR3 is CASSVDRGINYGYTF. As DNA, the CDR3 is TGTGCCAGCAGTGTGGACAGGGGTATTAACTATGGCTACACCTTC.

The V call is TRBV15, the J call TRBJ2-7; D perhaps matches TRBD1 (5 bases). The CDR3 has 15 residues. Germline loops: CDR1 LNHNV, CDR2 YYDKDF (reference sequence). The ends were cut back, 0 bases at V and 1 base at J, with 10 bases in the middle. CDR3 in DNA: TGTGCCACCAGCAGAGATGCAGGGTTGTCCTACGAGCAGTACTTC. Its protein product is CATSRDAGLSYEQYF.

The rearrangement uses TRBV6-6 and TRBJ2-7; D uncertain. The CDR3 is 13 residues long. The V gene lost 5 bases and the J gene lost 2 bases, with 10 bases spanning the gap. From germline, CDR1 is MNHNY and CDR2 SVGAGI (reference sequence). CDR3 in amino acids: CASSVGPTYEQYF. The CDR3 nucleotides are TGTGCCAGCAGTGTGGGCCCCACCTACGAGCAGTACTTC.

The J gene is TRBJ2-5, the V gene TRBV6-1; D call uncertain. Germline V gives CDR1 MNHNS, CDR2 SASEGT. This CDR3 has 15 residues. V shed 1 base and J shed 5 bases, with 14 bases lying between them. CDR3 sequence reads: CASSEEVVTGETQYF. The CDR3 DNA is TGTGCCAGCAGTGAAGAGGTCGTAACTGGGGAGACCCAGTACTTC.

The V and J genes are TRBV7-9 and TRBJ2-1; TRBD2 matches at 9 bases. The germline V gene encodes CDR1 SEHNR and CDR2 FQNEAQ (reference sequence). The ends lost 5 bases at V and 4 bases at J; junction bases unmatched: 6. CDR3 length: 15 residues. This CDR3 is CASSRSSGSYNEQFF. The CDR3 DNA is TGTGCCAGCAGCCGTAGTAGCGGGAGTTACAATGAGCAGTTCTTC.

The rearrangement uses TRBV2 and TRBJ2-7; 10 nucleotides align to TRBD2. This CDR3 spans 16 amino acids. J lost 5 bases, V lost 2 bases, and 9 bases had no gene match. Germline values: CDR1 SNHLY, CDR2 FYNNEI. CDR3 sequence reads: CASSEYSGLAFDEQYF. CDR3 bases: TGTGCCAGCAGTGAATATTCGGGACTAGCGTTCGACGAGCAGTACTTC.

This chain links TRBV7-9 with TRBJ2-1; D perhaps matches TRBD1 (5 bases). Per germline, CDR1 SEHNR and CDR2 FQNEAQ (reference sequence). CDR3 size: 16 residues. V lost 5 bases, J lost 4 bases, and 18 bases lay in between. The CDR3 DNA is TGTGCCAGCAGCCGAGACAGTGCCTCGCCGTACAATGAGCAGTTCTTC. Translation: CASSRDSASPYNEQFF. Looking up the rest from reference TRBV7-9 and TRBJ2-1 gives the full variable domain: DTGVSQNPRHKITKRGQNVTFRCDPISEHNRLYWYRQTLGQGPEFLTYFQNEAQLEKSRLLSDRFSAERPKGSFSTLEIQRTEQGDSAMYLCASSRDSASPYNEQFFGPGTRLTVL.

This chain connects TRBV4-1 to TRBJ1-3; 7 positions agree with TRBD1. With V trimmed by 6 bases and J by 0 bases, 8 bases remained unmatched. The CDR3 runs 16 residues. The germline gives CDR1 MGHRA, CDR2 YSYEKL. The CDR3 nucleotides are TGCGCCAGCAGTCTGGACAGGACCAGCTCTGGAAACACCATATATTTT. Protein: CASSLDRTSSGNTIYF.

V gene TRBV27 combines with J gene TRBJ1-2; tentative D call: TRBD1 (5 bases). CDR1 and CDR2 from the germline V gene are MNHEY and SMNVEV (reference sequence). CDR3 size: 14 residues. V was pared by 6 bases and J by 9 bases, with 20 bases between. Written as DNA, the CDR3 is TGTGCCAGCAGCTCAGGGATACGGGAGTATAGCTACACCTTC. This codes for CASSSGIREYSYTF.

J is TRBJ2-5 and V is TRBV7-8, with D maybe TRBD2 (7 bases). Germline V gene lookup returns CDR1 SGHVS and CDR2 FQNEAQ. Trimming left V 1 base short and J 4 bases short, with 13 bases between. The CDR3 has 15 amino acids. The CDR3 loop reads CASSLVGGAGETQYF. Written as DNA, the CDR3 is TGTGCCAGCAGCTTAGTAGGGGGGGCTGGAGAGACCCAGTACTTC.

The chain combines TRBV11-1 with TRBJ1-1; TRBD1 matches 10 bases. The CDR3 loop spans 14 amino acids. The V segment lost 4 bases and the J segment 6 bases; nucleotides outside the gene matches: 5. Germline CDR1 reads SGHAT; CDR2 reads FQDESV (reference sequence). The CDR3 DNA follows: TGTGCCAGCAGCTCGGACAGGGGGTTTGCTGAAGCTTTCTTT. Residues: CASSSDRGFAEAFF.

The CDR3 spells CASSESRVRHYEQYF. In DNA, the CDR3 is TGTGCCAGCAGTGAGAGCAGGGTACGGCACTACGAGCAGTACTTC. The chain joins TRBV25-1 to TRBJ2-7; possible D gene TRBD1, 5 bases. Looked up from germline, CDR1 is MGHDK and CDR2 is SYGVNS. V was cut by 3 bases and J by 3 bases, with 15 bases left in between. The CDR3 length is 15 residues.

The CDR3, as DNA: TGTGCCAGCAGCTCTGGGGGTTACAGCCCCATGGGGAACACCGGGGAGCTGTTTTTT. Residues: CASSSGGYSPMGNTGELFF. The chain couples TRBV7-9 to TRBJ2-2; D is perhaps TRBD1 or TRBD2 (5 bases each). The CDR3 covers 19 residues. V lost 4 bases, J lost 1 base, and 22 bases lay in between. Germline-derived CDR1 and CDR2 are SEHNR and FQNEAQ (reference sequence).

This clone was detected only a few times. The V and J genes are TRBV30 and TRBJ2-7, with D possibly being TRBD2 (6 bases). Germline V gene sequence: CDR1 GTSNPN, CDR2 SVGIG (reference sequence). The length of the CDR3 is 12 residues. V dropped 3 bases and J dropped 0 bases, with 6 bases sitting between them. CDR3 DNA: TGTGCCTGGAGGCGGGACTCCTACGAGCAGTACTTC. It specifies CAWRRDSYEQYF. Variable domain in full (rest from reference TRBV30 and TRBJ2-7): SQTIHQWPATLVQPVGSPLSLECTVEGTSNPNLYWYRQAAGRGLQLLFYSVGIGQISSEVPQNLSASRPQDRQFILSSKKLLLSDSGFYLCAWRRDSYEQYFGPGTRLTVT.

The chain links TRBV27 to TRBJ1-2; 12 nucleotides match TRBD1. The V segment lost 5 bases and the J segment 7 bases; nucleotides outside the gene matches: 8. Germline CDR1 reads MNHEY; CDR2 reads SMNVEV (reference sequence). This CDR3 region has 15 residues. CDR3 DNA sequence: TGTGCCAGCAGTCTCCGGGACAGGGGGCTTCTTGGCTACACCTTC. Its protein is CASSLRDRGLLGYTF.

In its sample, this clone was seen once. The V and J genes are TRBV2 and TRBJ1-5; D is ambiguous. Germline lookup yields CDR1 SNHLY and CDR2 FYNNEI. Between the trimmed V and J ends, which lost 4 bases and 0 bases, there was a span of 22 bases. This CDR3 has 19 residues. The CDR3 sequence: CASSGRGQGGQYSNQPQHF. The DNA for the CDR3 is TGTGCCAGCAGTGGTCGAGGGCAAGGAGGCCAATATAGCAATCAGCCCCAGCATTTT. The full variable domain, rest sourced from reference TRBV2 and TRBJ1-5, is EPEVTQTPSHQVTQMGQEVILRCVPISNHLYFYWYRQILGQKVEFLVSFYNNEISEKSEIFDDQFSVERPDGSNFTLKIRSTKLEDSAMYFCASSGRGQGGQYSNQPQHFGDGTRLSIL.

The rearrangement uses TRBV2 and TRBJ2-1; weak D call: TRBD2 (6 bases). The germline gives CDR1 SNHLY, CDR2 FYNNEI. The CDR3 consists of 15 residues. V dropped 6 bases and J dropped 3 bases, with 15 bases sitting between them. The CDR3 is CASRGGLGYYNEQFF. The CDR3 coding sequence is TGTGCCAGCAGGGGGGGACTCGGCTACTACAATGAGCAGTTCTTC.

V is TRBV21-1 and J is TRBJ2-7. TRBV21-1 is a known pseudogene. There are 15 residues in the CDR3. CDR3 DNA: TGTGCCAGCAGCCCAATTGCCCGTCTCACCTACGAGCAGTACTTC. This sequence encodes CASSPIARLTYEQYF.

Turning to this clone: Distinct nucleotide sequences in the sample also encode this CDR3. The rearrangement joins TRBV27 to TRBJ1-1; D remains unclear. CDR3 size: 13 residues. V was pared by 3 bases and J by 1 base, with 6 bases between. Germline assignment: CDR1 MNHEY and CDR2 SMNVEV (reference sequence). The CDR3 sequence is CASSFTRNTEAFF. CDR3 bases: TGTGCCAGCAGTTTTACAAGGAACACTGAAGCTTTCTTT.

The V call is TRBV10-3, the J call TRBJ1-5; 10 bases match TRBD1. The CDR3 sequence is 20 residues long. CDR1 is ENHRY, CDR2 SYGVKD, per germline. Trimming at V came to 0 bases and at J to 4 bases, leaving 15 bases not matched to a gene. CDR3 region: CAISESVGWGQGTVNQPQHF. In DNA form, the CDR3 reads TGTGCCATCAGTGAGTCTGTTGGTTGGGGACAGGGGACGGTAAATCAGCCCCAGCATTTT.

The rearrangement uses TRBV9 and TRBJ2-4; 7 bases agree with TRBD2. With V trimmed by 0 bases and J by 6 bases, 6 bases remained unmatched. Per germline, CDR1 SGDLS and CDR2 YYNGEE. The CDR3 has 15 residues. The CDR3 nucleotides are TGTGCCAGCAGCGTAGGCGGCGGGAGTTCAAACATTCAGTACTTC. Protein sequence: CASSVGGGSSNIQYF.

The genes are TRBV2 and TRBJ2-7; 14 nucleotides match TRBD2. The CDR3 contains 17 residues. The germline CDR1 and CDR2 sequences are SNHLY and FYNNEI. Trimming cost V 6 bases and J 3 bases; bases outside gene matches: 10. CDR3 DNA sequence: TGTGCCAGCAGGACGACTAGCGGGAGGGGGGTAGACTACGAGCAGTACTTC. Encoded protein: CASRTTSGRGVDYEQYF.

The rearrangement uses TRBV6-1 and TRBJ2-7; TRBD1 might be the D (5 bases). CDR3 length equals 14 residues. CDR1 MNHNS and CDR2 SASEGT come from the germline V gene. V was trimmed by 7 bases and J by 3 bases, leaving 16 bases between them. The CDR3 DNA reads as TGTGCCAGCACTGACGGACACCGAGACTACGAGCAGTACTTC. This sequence encodes CASTDGHRDYEQYF.

This clone was recorded once. The chain couples TRBV5-6 to TRBJ1-5; D is ambiguous. CDR1 and CDR2 from the germline V gene are SGHDT and YYEEEE. Trimming stripped 3 bases from V and 6 bases from J, with 7 bases between. The CDR3 consists of 12 residues. The CDR3: CASSSGFQPQHF. CDR3 nucleotide sequence: TGTGCCAGCAGCTCGGGGTTTCAGCCCCAGCATTTT.

CDR3 in DNA: TGTGCCAGCAGAGCGAGTGAGCGGGAGTTAACCGGGGAGCTGTTTTTT. It encodes CASRASERELTGELFF. V and J are TRBV7-6 and TRBJ2-2, with 8 positions matching TRBD2. CDR1 and CDR2 from the germline V gene are SGHVS and FNYEAQ. Unmatched junction bases numbered 11, after V lost 6 bases and J lost 5 bases. The CDR3 extends over 16 amino acids.

The rearrangement links TRBV29-1 to TRBJ2-3, with D unresolved. This CDR3 has 12 residues. CDR1 is SQVTM, CDR2 ANQGSEA, per germline. V was trimmed by 2 bases and J by 6 bases, leaving 9 bases between them. The CDR3 region has the DNA TGCAGCGTTGAATTGAAGTATGATACGCAGTATTTT. This codes for CSVELKYDTQYF.

V is TRBV2 and J is TRBJ1-2; 7 positions match TRBD1. Looked up from germline, CDR1 is SNHLY and CDR2 is FYNNEI. The J segment lost 6 bases and the V segment lost 7 bases, leaving 2 bases of the junction unmatched. The CDR3 extends over 11 amino acids. The CDR3 spells CASNRGDGYTF. In DNA form, the CDR3 reads TGTGCCAGCAACAGGGGAGATGGCTACACCTTC.

On this clone itself: This sample includes further DNA sequences coding for the same CDR3. The rearrangement joins TRBV27 to TRBJ2-7; D remains ambiguous. Germline V gives CDR1 MNHEY, CDR2 SMNVEV (reference sequence). The CDR3 covers 13 residues. V lost 3 bases and J 2 bases, leaving 8 bases between the germline ends. This CDR3 reads CASSLGATYEQYF. For the CDR3, the DNA is TGTGCCAGCAGTTTGGGTGCGACCTACGAGCAGTACTTC.

The genes are TRBV5-1 and TRBJ2-1, with TRBD1 identical over 8 bases. The germline V gene has CDR1 SGHRS and CDR2 YFSETQ. Germline trimming cut 3 bases from V and 7 bases from J; bases unmatched to any gene: 6. The CDR3 is 14 residues long. CDR3 region: CASSSTGGTNEQFF. In DNA, the CDR3 is TGCGCCAGCAGCTCCACAGGGGGTACGAATGAGCAGTTCTTC.